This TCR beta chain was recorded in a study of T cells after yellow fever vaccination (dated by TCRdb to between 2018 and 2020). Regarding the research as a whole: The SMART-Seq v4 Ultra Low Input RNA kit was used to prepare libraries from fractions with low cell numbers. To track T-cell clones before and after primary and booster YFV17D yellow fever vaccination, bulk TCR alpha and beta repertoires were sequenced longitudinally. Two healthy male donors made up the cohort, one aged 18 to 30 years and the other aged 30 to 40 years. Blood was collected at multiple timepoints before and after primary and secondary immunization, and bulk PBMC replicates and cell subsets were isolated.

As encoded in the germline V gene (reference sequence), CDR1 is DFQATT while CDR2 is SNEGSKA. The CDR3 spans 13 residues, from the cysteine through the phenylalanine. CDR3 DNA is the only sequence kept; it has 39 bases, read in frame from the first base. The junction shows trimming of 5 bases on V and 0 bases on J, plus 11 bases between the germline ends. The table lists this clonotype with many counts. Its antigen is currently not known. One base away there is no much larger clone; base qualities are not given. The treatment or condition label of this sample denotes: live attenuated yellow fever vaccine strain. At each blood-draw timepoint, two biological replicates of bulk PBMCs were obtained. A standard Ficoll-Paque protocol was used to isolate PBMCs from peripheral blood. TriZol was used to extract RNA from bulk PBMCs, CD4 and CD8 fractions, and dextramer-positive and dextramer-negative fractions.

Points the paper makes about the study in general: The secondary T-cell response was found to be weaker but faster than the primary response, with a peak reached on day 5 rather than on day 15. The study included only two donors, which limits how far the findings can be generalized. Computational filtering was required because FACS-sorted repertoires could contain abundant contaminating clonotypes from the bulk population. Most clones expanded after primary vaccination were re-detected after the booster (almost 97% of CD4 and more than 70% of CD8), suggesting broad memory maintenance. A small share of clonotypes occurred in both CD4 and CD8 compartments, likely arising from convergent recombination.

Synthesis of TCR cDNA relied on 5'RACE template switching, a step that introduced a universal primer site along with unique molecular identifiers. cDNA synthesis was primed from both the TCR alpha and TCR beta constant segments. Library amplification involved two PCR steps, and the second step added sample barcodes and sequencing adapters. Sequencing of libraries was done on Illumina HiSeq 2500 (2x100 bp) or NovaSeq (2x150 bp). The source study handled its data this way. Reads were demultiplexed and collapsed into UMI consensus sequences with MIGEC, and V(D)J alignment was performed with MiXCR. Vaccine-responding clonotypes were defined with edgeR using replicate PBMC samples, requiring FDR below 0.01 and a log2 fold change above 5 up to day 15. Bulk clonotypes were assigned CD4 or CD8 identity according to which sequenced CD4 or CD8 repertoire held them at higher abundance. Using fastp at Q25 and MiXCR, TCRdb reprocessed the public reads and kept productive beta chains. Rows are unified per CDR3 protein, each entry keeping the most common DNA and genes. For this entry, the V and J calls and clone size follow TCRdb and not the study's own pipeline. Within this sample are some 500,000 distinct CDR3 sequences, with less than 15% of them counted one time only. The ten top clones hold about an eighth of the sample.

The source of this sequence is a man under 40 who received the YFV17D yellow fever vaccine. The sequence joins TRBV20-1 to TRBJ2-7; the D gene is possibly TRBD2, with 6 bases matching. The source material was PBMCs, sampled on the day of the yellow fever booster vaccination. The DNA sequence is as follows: TGCAGTGCTCGGGAGCCTAGCTCCTACGAGCAGTACTTC. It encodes CSAREPSSYEQYF.